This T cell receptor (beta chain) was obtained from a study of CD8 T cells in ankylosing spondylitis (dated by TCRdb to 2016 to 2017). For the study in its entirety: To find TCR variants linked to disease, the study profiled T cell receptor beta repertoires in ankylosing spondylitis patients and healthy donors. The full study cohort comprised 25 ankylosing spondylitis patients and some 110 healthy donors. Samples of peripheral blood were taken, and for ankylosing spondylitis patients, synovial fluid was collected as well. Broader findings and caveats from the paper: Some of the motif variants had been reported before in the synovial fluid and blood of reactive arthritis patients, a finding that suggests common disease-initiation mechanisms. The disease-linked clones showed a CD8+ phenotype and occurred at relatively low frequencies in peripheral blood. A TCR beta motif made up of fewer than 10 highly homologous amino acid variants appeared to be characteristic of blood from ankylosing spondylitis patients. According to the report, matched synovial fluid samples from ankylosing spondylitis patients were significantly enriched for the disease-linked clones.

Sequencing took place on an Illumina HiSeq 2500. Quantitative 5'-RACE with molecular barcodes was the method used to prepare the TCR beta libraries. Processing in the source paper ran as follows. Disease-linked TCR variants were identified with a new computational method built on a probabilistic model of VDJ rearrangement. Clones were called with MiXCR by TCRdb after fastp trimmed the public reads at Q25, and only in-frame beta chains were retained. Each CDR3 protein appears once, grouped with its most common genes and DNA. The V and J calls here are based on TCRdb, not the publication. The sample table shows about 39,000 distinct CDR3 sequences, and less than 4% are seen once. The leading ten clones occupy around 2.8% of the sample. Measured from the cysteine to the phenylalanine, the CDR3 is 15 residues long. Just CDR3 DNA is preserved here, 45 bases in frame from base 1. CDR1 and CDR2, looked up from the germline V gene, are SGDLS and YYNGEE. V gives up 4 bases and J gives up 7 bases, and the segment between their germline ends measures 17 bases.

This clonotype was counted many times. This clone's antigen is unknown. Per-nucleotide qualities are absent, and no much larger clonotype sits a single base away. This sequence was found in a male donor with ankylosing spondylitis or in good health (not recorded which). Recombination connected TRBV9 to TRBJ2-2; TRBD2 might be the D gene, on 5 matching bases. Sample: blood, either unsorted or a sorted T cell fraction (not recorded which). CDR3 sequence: CASSPREGSIGELFF. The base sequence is TGTGCCAGCAGCCCCCGGGAAGGGTCGATCGGGGAGCTGTTTTTT. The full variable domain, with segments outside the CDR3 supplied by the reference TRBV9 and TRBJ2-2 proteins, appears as DSGVTQTPKHLITATGQRVTLRCSPRSGDLSVYWYQQSLDQGLQFLIQYYNGEERAKGNILERFSAQQFPDLHSELNLSSLELGDSALYFCASSPREGSIGELFFGEGSRLTVL.